The following is a T cell receptor beta chain sequence with its context. Since the CDR3 does not end with the conserved phenylalanine or tryptophan, this likely comes from a read error. Because the CDR3's place on the DNA is in doubt, the DNA is left out and the CDR3 is given as listed by TCRdb. The CDR3 numbers 13 amino acids, ends counted. Germline V gives CDR1 SGHAT, CDR2 FQNNGV. In the authors' methods: By means of reference gene primer amplification, nucleated cell counts were estimated. This table comes from immunoSEQ multiplex PCR, and its TCRdb copy is limited to in-frame clones, with some not included. The V and J calls and clone size were taken over from that table, and D and trimming were inferred from the DNA. The sample has 65,000 to 100,000 clones, about 84% seen once. This sample is drawn from a study of blood T cell repertoires in COVID-19. Study as a whole: In each case, the material was cDNA or gDNA derived from T cells, B-cell-depleted T cells, or PBMCs.

The TCR sequence derives from a human donor in a cohort sampled during active COVID-19. The chain links TRBV11-2 to TRBJ1-2; the table's D call, TRBD1, has no DNA check behind it. What was sequenced was peripheral blood. CDR3: CASSLEAGQPPNS.